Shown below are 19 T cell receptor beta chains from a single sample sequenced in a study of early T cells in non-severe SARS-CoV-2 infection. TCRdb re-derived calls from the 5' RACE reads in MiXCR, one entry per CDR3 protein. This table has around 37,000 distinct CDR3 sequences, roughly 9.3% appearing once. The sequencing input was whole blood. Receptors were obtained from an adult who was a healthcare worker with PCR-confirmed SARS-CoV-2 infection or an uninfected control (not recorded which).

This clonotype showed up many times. CDR3 nucleotides: TGTGCCAGCAGTAAGTCGACCGGAAATACGCAGTATTTT. Protein product: CASSKSTGNTQYF. The V gene is TRBV6-5, the J gene TRBJ2-3; D gene ambiguous. Between the trimmed V and J ends, which lost 5 bases and 7 bases, there was a span of 13 bases. The CDR3 spans 13 residues. The germline CDR1 and CDR2 sequences are MNHEY and SVGAGI.

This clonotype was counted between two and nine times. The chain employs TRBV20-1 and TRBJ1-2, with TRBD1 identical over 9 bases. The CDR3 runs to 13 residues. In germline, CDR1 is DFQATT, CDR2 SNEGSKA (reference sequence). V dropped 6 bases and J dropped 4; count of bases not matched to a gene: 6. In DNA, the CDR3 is TGCAGTGCAAATCCGGGACAGGGCTATGGCTACACCTTC. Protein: CSANPGQGYGYTF.

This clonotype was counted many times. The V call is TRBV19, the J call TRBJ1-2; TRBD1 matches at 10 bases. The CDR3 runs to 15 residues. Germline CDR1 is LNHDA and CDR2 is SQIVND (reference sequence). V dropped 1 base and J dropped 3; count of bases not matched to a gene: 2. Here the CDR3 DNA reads TGTGCCAGTAGTATAGCAGGGACAGGGGACTATGGCTACACCTTC. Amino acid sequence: CASSIAGTGDYGYTF.

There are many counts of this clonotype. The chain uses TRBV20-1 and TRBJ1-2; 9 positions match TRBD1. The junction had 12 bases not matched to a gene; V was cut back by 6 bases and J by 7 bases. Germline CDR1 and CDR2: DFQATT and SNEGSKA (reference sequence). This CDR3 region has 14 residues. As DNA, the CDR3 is TGCAGTGCCGGGGGAGGACAGGGGAGTGGTGGCTACACCTTC. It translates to CSAGGGQGSGGYTF.

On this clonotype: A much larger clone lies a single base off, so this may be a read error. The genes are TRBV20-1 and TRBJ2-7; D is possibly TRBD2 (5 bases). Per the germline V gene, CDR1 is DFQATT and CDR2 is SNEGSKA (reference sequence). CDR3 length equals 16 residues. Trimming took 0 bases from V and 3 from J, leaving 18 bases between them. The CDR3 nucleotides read TGCAGTGCTAGAGATCGGCGAGGGCCCGGAAGCTACGAGCAGTACTTC. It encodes CSARDRRGPGSYEQYF.

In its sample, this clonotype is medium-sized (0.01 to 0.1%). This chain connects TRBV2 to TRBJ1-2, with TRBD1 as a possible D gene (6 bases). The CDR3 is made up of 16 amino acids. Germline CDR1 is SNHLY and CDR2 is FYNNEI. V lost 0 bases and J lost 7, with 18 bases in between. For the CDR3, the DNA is TGTGCCAGCAGTGAAGCACACGATACCCTAGGGGGTGGCTACACCTTC. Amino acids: CASSEAHDTLGGGYTF.

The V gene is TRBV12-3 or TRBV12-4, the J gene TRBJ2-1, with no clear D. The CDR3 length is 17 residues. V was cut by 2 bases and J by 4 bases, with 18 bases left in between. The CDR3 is CASSLSTDQIPYNEQFF. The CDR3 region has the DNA TGTGCCAGCAGTTTATCAACGGACCAAATCCCGTACAATGAGCAGTTCTTC.

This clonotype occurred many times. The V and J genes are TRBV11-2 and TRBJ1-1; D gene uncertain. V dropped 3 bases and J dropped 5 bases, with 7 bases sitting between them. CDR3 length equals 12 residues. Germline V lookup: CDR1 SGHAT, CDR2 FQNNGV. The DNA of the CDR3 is TGTGCCAGCAGCTTCGATGGGACTGAAGCTTTCTTT. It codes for CASSFDGTEAFF.

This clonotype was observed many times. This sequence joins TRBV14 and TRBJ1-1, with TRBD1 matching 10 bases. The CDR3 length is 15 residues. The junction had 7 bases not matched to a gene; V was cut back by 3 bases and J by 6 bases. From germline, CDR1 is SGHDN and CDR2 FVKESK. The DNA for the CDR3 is TGTGCCAGCAGCCAGACAGGGGGCGCGTATTCTGAAGCTTTCTTT. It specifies CASSQTGGAYSEAFF.

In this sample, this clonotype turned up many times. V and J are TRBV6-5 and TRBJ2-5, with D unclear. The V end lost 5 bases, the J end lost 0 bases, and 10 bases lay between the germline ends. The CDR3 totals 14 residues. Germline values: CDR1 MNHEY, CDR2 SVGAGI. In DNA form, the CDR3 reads TGTGCCAGCAGTACCACAAGGTACCAAGAGACCCAGTACTTC. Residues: CASSTTRYQETQYF.

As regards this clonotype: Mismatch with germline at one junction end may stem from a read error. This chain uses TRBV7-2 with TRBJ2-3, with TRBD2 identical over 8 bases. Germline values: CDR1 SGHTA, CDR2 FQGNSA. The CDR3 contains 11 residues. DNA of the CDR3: TGCGCCGGGGGGGCAACAGATACGCAGTATTTT. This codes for CAGGATDTQYF.

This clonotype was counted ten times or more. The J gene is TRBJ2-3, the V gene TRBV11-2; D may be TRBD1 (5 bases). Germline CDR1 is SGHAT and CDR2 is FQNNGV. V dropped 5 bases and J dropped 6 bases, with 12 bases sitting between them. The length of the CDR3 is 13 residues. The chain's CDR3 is CASSTQEGDTQYF. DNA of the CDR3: TGTGCCAGCAGCACACAGGAAGGGGATACGCAGTATTTT.

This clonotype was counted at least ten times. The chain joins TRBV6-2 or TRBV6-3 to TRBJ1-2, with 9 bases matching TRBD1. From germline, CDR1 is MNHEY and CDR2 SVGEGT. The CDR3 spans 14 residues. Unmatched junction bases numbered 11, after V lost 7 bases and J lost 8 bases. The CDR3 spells CASNADRGGGGYTF. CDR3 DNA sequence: TGTGCCAGCAACGCGGACAGGGGAGGCGGCGGCTACACCTTC.

The CDR3 region is CASSTGGLEKLFF. In nucleotides, the CDR3 is TGTGCCAGCAGTACCGGAGGGCTCGAAAAACTGTTTTTT. This chain uses TRBV6-1 with TRBJ1-4; D not resolved. Trimming shortened V by 5 bases and J by 8 bases, and 12 bases separated the two germline ends. The length of the CDR3 is 13 residues. Germline CDR1 and CDR2: MNHNS and SASEGT.

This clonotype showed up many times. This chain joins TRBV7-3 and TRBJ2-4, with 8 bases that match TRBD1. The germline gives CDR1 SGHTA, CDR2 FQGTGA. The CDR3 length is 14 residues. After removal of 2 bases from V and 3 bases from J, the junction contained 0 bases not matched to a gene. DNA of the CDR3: TGTGCCAGCAGCTTAGGGACAGGCAAAAACATTCAGTACTTC. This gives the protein CASSLGTGKNIQYF.

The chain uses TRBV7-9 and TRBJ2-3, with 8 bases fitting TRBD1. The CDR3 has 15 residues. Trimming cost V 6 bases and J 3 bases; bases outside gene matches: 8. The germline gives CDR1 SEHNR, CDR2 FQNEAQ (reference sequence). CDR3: CASRSGGGLTDTQYF. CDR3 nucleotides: TGTGCCAGCAGGTCAGGGGGCGGACTTACAGATACGCAGTATTTT.

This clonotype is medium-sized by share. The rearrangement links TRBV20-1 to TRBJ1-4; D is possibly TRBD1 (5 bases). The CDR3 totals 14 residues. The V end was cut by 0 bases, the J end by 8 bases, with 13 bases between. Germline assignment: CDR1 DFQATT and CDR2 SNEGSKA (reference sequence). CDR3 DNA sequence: TGCAGTGCTAGAGACGGGGGAGTGGGGGAAAAACTGTTTTTT. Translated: CSARDGGVGEKLFF.

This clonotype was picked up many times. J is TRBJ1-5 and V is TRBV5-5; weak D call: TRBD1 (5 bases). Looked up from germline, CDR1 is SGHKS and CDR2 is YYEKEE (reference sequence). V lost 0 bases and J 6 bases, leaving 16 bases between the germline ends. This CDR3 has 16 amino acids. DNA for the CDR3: TGTGCCAGCAGCTTGGTGCCGGCGGGGCGGGGTCAGCCCCAGCATTTT. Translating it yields CASSLVPAGRGQPQHF.

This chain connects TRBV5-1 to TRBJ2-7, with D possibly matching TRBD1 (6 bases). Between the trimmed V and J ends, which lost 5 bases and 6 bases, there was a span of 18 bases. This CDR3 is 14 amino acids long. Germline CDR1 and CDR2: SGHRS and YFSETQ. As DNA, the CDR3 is TGCGCCAGCAGAATATTTACAGGGATCGGCGAGCAGTACTTC. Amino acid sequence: CASRIFTGIGEQYF.